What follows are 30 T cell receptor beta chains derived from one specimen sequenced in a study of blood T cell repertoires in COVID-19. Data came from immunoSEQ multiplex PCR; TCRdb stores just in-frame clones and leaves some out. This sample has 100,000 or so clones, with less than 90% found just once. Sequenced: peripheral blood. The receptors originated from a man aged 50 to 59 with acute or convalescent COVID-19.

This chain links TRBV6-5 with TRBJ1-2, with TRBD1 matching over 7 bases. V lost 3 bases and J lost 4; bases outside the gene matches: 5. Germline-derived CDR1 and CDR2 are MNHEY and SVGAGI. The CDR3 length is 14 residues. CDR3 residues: CASSYGGQPYGYTF. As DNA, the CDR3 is TGTGCCAGCAGTTATGGGGGACAGCCCTATGGCTACACCTTC.

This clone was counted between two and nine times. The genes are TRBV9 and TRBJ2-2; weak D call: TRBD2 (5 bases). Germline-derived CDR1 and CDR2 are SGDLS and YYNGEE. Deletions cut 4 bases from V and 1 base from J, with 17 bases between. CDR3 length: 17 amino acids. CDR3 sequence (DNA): TGTGCCAGCAGCTCAGGACTGTTAGTTAAGAACACCGGGGAGCTGTTTTTT. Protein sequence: CASSSGLLVKNTGELFF.

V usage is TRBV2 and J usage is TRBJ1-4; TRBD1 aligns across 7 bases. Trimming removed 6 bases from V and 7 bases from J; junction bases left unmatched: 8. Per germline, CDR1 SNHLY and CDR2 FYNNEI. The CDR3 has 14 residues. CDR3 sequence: CASSSDRVTEKLFF. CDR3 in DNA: TGTGCCAGCAGCTCCGACAGGGTGACTGAAAAACTGTTTTTT.

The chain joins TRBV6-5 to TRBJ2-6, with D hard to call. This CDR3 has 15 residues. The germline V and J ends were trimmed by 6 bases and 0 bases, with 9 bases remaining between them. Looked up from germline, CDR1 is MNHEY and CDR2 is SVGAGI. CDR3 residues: CASSLSSSGANVLTF. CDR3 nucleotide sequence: TGTGCCAGCAGCCTTAGCAGCTCTGGGGCCAACGTCCTGACTTTC.

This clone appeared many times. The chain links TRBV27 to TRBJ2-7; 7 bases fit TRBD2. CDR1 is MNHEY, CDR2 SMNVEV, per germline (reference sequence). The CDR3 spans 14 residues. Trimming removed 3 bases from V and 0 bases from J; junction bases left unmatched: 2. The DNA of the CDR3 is TGTGCCAGCAGTTTGGCGGGAGTCTCCTACGAGCAGTACTTC. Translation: CASSLAGVSYEQYF.

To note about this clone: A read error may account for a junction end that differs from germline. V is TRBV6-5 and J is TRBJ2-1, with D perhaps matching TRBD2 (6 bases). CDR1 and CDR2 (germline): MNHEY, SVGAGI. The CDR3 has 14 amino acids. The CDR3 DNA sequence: TGTGCCAGCAGTTACCGGGACTCCGACAATGAGCAGTTCTTC. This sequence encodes CASSYRDSDNEQFF.

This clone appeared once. In DNA, the CDR3 is TGTGCCAGCAGCTTTCGACACTCACAAGAGACCCAGTACTTC. Its protein product is CASSFRHSQETQYF. This chain joins TRBV7-3 and TRBJ2-5, with D unclear. This CDR3 region has 14 residues. Trimming removed 3 bases at V and 2 bases at J, with 10 bases between. The germline V gene has CDR1 SGHTA and CDR2 FQGTGA. The variable domain in full, completed from reference TRBV7-3 and TRBJ2-5, reads GAGVSQTPSNKVTEKGKYVELRCDPISGHTALYWYRQSLGQGPEFLIYFQGTGAADDSGLPNDRFFAVRPEGSVSTLKIQRTERGDSAVYLCASSFRHSQETQYFGPGTRLLVL.

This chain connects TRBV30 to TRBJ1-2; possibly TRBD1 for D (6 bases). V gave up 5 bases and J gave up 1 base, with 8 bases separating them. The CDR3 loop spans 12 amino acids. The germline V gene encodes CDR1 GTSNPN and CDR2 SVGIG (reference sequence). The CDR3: CAWAQGNYGYTF. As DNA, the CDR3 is TGTGCCTGGGCACAGGGTAACTATGGCTACACCTTC.

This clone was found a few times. This CDR3 is CASSYSNINYGYTF. The CDR3 nucleotides are TGTGCCAGCAGTTACTCGAACATAAACTATGGCTACACCTTC. The chain uses TRBV6-2 or TRBV6-3 and TRBJ1-2; D gene ambiguous. The CDR3 totals 14 residues. V gave up 0 bases and J gave up 2 bases, with 7 bases separating them. Germline V CDR1 and CDR2: MNHEY, SVGEGT.

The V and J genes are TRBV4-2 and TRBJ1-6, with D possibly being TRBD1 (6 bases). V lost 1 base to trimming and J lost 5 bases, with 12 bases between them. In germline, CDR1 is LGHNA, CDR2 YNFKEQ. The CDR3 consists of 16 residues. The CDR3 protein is CASSQGPTGHNSPLHF. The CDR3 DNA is TGTGCCAGCAGCCAAGGTCCCACAGGGCATAATTCACCCCTCCACTTT.

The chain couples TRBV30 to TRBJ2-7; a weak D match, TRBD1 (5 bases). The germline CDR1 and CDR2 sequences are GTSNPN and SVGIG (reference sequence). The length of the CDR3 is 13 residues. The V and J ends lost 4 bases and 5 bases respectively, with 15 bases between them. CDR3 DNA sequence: TGTGCCTGGACCAAGGGGTTTCCCCACGAGCAGTACTTC. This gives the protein CAWTKGFPHEQYF.

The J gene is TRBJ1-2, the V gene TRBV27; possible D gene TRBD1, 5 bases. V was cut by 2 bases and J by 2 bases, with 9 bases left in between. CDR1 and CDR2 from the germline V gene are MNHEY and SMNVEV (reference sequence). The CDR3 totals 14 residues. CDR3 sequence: CASSLAQGNYGYTF. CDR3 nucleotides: TGTGCCAGCAGTTTAGCGCAGGGAAACTATGGCTACACCTTC.

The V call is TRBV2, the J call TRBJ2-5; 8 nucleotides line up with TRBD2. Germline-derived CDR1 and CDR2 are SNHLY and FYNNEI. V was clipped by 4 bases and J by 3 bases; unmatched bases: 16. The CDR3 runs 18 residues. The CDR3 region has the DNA TGTGCCAGCAGTGGCAGGGGCGCGGGAGGACTAGTTAAAGAGACCCAGTACTTC. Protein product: CASSGRGAGGLVKETQYF.

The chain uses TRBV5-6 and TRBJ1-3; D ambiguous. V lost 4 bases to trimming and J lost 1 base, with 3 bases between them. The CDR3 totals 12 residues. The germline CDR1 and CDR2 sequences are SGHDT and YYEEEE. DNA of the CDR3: TGTGCCAGCAGCCTTTCTGGAAACACCATATATTTT. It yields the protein CASSLSGNTIYF.

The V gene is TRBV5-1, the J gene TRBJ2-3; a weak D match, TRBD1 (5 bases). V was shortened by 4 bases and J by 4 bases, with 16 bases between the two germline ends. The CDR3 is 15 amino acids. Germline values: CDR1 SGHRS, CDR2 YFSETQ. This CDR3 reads CASSGAVHGADTQYF. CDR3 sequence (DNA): TGCGCCAGCAGCGGGGCTGTTCACGGAGCAGATACGCAGTATTTT.

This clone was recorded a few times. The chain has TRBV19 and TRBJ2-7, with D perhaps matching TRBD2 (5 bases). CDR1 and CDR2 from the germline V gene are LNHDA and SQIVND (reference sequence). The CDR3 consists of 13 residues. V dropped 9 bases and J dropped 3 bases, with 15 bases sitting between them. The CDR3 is CASSQRAGYEQYF. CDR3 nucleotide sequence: TGTGCCAGCAGTCAGAGGGCAGGCTACGAGCAGTACTTC.

CDR3 coding DNA: TGCAGTGCTAGTGGCTGGGCGAAGGAAGAGACCCAGTACTTC. Translated: CSASGWAKEETQYF. The chain uses TRBV20-1 and TRBJ2-5; D ambiguous. Germline CDR1 reads DFQATT; CDR2 reads SNEGSKA (reference sequence). The CDR3 is made up of 14 amino acids. Deletions cut 3 bases from V and 3 bases from J, with 14 bases between.

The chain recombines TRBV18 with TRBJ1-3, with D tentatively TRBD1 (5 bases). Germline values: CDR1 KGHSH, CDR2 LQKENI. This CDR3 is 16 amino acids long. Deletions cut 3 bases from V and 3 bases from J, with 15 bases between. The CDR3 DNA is TGTGCCAGCTCACCCAACCCGGCAGGGAATGGAAACACCATATATTTT. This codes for CASSPNPAGNGNTIYF.

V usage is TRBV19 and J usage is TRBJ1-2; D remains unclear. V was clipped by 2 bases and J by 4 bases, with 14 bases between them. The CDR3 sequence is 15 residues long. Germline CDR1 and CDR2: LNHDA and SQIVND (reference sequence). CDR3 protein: CASSIRAGTSYGYTF. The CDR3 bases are TGTGCCAGTAGTATACGTGCAGGAACCTCCTATGGCTACACCTTC.

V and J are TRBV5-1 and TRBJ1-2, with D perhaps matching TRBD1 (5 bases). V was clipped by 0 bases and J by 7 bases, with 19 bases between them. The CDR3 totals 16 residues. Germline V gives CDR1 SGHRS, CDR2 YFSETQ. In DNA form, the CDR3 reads TGCGCCAGCAGCTTGGGATATGGGGCCAGTTCTCGTGGCTACACCTTC. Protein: CASSLGYGASSRGYTF.

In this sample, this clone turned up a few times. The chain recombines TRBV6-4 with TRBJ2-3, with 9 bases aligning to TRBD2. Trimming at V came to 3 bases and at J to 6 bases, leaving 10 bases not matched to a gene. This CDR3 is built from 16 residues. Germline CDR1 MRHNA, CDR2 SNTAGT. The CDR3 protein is CASSEGPASGTDTQYF. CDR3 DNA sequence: TGTGCCAGCAGTGAGGGTCCGGCTAGCGGGACTGATACGCAGTATTTT.

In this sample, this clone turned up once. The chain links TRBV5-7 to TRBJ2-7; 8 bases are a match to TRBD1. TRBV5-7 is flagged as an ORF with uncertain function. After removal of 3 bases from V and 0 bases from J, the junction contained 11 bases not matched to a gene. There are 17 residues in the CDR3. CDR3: CASSSPGPGQVSYEQYF. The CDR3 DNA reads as TGTGCCAGCAGCTCTCCCGGCCCGGGACAGGTCTCCTACGAGCAGTACTTC.

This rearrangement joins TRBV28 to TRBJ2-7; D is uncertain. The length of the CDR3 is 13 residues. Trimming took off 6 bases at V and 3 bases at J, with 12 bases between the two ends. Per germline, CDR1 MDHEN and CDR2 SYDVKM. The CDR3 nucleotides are TGTGCCAGCAGGCCCGGGTCGTACTACGAGCAGTACTTC. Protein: CASRPGSYYEQYF.

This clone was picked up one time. CDR3 DNA: TGTGCCAGCAGCTTGTTTGTGGGGGGACAGGGCTATGGCTACACCTTC. This translates into CASSLFVGGQGYGYTF. V usage is TRBV5-4 and J usage is TRBJ1-2; TRBD1 agrees at 9 bases. Unmatched junction bases numbered 8, after V lost 1 base and J lost 4 bases. This CDR3 has 16 amino acids. Per the germline V gene, CDR1 is SGHNT and CDR2 is YYREEE (reference sequence).

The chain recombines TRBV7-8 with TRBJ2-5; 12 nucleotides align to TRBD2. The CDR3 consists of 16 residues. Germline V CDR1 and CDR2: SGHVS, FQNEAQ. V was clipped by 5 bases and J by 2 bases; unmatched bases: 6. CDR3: CASSLRTSGKQETQYF. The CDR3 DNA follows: TGTGCCAGCAGCCTCCGGACTAGCGGGAAACAAGAGACCCAGTACTTC.

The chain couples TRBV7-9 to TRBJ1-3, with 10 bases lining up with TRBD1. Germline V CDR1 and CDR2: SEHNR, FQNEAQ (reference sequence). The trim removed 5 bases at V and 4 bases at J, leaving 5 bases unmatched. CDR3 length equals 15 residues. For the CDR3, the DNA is TGTGCCAGCAGCACAAGACAGGGGGCCGGAAACACCATATATTTT. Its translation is CASSTRQGAGNTIYF.

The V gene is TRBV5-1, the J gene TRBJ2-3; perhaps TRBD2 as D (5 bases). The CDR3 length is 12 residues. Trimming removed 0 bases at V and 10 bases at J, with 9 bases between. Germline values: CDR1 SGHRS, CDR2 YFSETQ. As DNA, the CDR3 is TGCGCCAGCAGCTTGGGACTATTTCCGCAGTATTTT. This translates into CASSLGLFPQYF.

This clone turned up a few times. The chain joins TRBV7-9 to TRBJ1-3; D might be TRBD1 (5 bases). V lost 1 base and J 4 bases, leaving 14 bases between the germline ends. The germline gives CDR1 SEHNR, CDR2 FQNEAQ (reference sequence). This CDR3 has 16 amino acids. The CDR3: CASSLGGFFRGNTIYF. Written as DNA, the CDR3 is TGTGCCAGCAGCTTAGGGGGCTTCTTCCGCGGAAACACCATATATTTT.

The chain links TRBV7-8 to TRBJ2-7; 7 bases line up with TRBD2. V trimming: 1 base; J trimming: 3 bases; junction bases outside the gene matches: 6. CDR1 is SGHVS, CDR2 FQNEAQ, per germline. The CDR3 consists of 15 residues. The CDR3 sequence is CASSLGRGSNYEQYF. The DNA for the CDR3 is TGTGCCAGCAGCTTAGGGCGCGGGAGTAACTACGAGCAGTACTTC.

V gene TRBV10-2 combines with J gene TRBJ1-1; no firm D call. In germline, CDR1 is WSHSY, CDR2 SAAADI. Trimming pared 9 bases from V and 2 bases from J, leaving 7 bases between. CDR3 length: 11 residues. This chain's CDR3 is CASIANTEAFF. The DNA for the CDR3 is TGCGCCAGTATAGCTAACACTGAAGCTTTCTTT.